Reported below is one T cell receptor (beta chain). The antigen is undetermined. Measured with immunoSEQ multiplex PCR; TCRdb has only the in-frame clones, and not every one. The sample presents over 4,500 clones, none singletons. This sample is drawn from a study of T cell clonality in common variable immunodeficiency. Study-wide findings and caveats: Fewer deletions and N-nucleotide insertions were reportedly seen in common variable immunodeficiency TCR beta sequences.

Specimen: peripheral blood mononuclear cells. The receptor was derived from a human donor with common variable immunodeficiency.

The CDR3 DNA, read in part, is TGTGCCAGCAGCCCGCGACAGGGGAGAACCTACGAG. This encodes CASSPRQGRTYE. The whole CDR3 reads CASSPRQGRTYEQYF. J is TRBJ2-7 and V is TRBV7-9, with 8 bases that match TRBD1. The read terminates 3 residues ahead of where the CDR3 ends, so the germline J gene completes it. Germline CDR1 and CDR2: SEHNR and FQNEAQ (reference sequence). Trimming cost V 5 bases and J 2 bases; bases outside gene matches: 8. This CDR3 is built from 15 residues.